Listed below are T cell receptor beta chains from one sample, sequenced in a study of shared clonotypes between healthy human individuals. Measured with immunoSEQ multiplex PCR; TCRdb has only the in-frame clones, and not every one. The table includes 2,500,000 or so clones, around 92% detected once. Sequencing was done on a sample of naive CD4+ T cells from PBMCs. These receptors originate from a man between 18 and 29 years old in good health. Some clones in this sample may be carry-over from other donors' samples. Each CDR3 is given with its conserved first and last residue. A D gene is named only where the DNA matches it firmly. Part of the rows lack a size; the others show once, few, many or a class for expanded clones.

cdr3_length	v_call	d_call	j_call	clone_size	cdr3_nt	cdr3_aa
15	TRBV28	TRBD1	TRBJ2-2	-	TGTGCCAGCAGTCGACCGACAGGGGGAATCGGGGAGCTGTTTTTT	CASSRPTGGIGELFF
16	TRBV1	-	TRBJ1-2	-	TGCACCAGCAGCCGCCTTTCCAGGGGGCTTGTTTATGGCTACACCTTC	CTSSRLSRGLVYGYTF
14	TRBV5-8	-	TRBJ2-2	-	TGTGCCAGCGGATTAACAGGGAACACCGGGGAGCTGTTTTTT	CASGLTGNTGELFF
15	TRBV19	TRBD1	TRBJ2-7	-	TGTGCCAGCAGAACTCGGACAGGGGGTCCCTACGAGCAGTACTTC	CASRTRTGGPYEQYF
16	TRBV5-6	-	TRBJ2-5	-	TGTGCCAGCAGCTTGGGGGTAGCGGAGTACCAAGAGACCCAGTACTTC	CASSLGVAEYQETQYF
15	TRBV28	-	TRBJ2-6	-	TGTGCCAGCAGTTGGGCGGGCTCTGGGGCCAACGTCCTGACTTTC	CASSWAGSGANVLTF
14	TRBV30	-	TRBJ1-1	once	TGTGCCTGGAGTGCCTTCGGGGGGACCACTGAAGCTTTCTTT	CAWSAFGGTTEAFF
13	TRBV7-9	-	TRBJ2-1	-	TGTGCCAGCAGCTTAGTTGGCGGCAATGAGCAGTTCTTC	CASSLVGGNEQFF
13	TRBV27	-	TRBJ1-1	-	TGTGCCAGCAAAGGGAGAGGGAGGACTGAAGCTTTCTTT	CASKGRGRTEAFF
16	TRBV5-1	TRBD1	TRBJ2-7	-	TGCGCCAGCAGCTCGAGTCTCGGGACAGGCCTTTACGAGCAGTACTTC	CASSSSLGTGLYEQYF
13	TRBV30	-	TRBJ2-7	once	TGTGCCTGGAGTGTCCCCGGAACCTACGAGCAGTACTTC	CAWSVPGTYEQYF
18	TRBV10-3	TRBD1	TRBJ1-6	-	TGTGCCATCAGTGAGTTGACAGGGGGCGCCGAGGGTAATTCACCCCTCCACTTT	CAISELTGGAEGNSPLHF
15	TRBV4-1	-	TRBJ2-5	once	TGCGCCAGCAGCCAAGTAGAGACTGGACGAGAGACCCAGTACTTC	CASSQVETGRETQYF
11	TRBV20-1	TRBD2	TRBJ2-5	-	TGCAGTGCGTATGACGGGAGGGCCCAGTACTTC	CSAYDGRAQYF
15	TRBV28	TRBD1	TRBJ1-5	-	TGTGCCAGCAGTTTCGCGACAGGGGCGTATCAGCCCCAGCATTTT	CASSFATGAYQPQHF
15	TRBV4-3	TRBD1	TRBJ1-1	-	TGCGCCAGCAGCCTTCGGACAGGGGGGAACACTGAAGCTTTCTTT	CASSLRTGGNTEAFF
15	TRBV28	TRBD2	TRBJ2-3	-	TGTGCCAGCAGTCGCCCTTGGGAGGGATGGGATACGCAGTATTTT	CASSRPWEGWDTQYF
15	TRBV11-2	TRBD2	TRBJ2-1	-	TGTGCCAGCAGCCCAGTGCGGGAGCCCTTTGGGGAGCAGTTCTTC	CASSPVREPFGEQFF
16	TRBV5-1	TRBD1	TRBJ2-7	-	TGCGCCAGCAGCTATGCCCCGACAGGGGGCTCCTACGAGCAGTACTTC	CASSYAPTGGSYEQYF
15	TRBV28	-	TRBJ2-2	-	TGTGCCAGCAGTCTGGGGGCGGCGGGGGCCGGGGAGCTGTTTTTT	CASSLGAAGAGELFF
15	TRBV2	TRBD2	TRBJ2-1	-	TGTGCCAGCAAGGAAACGGGACTAGCGGGATATGAGCAGTTCTTC	CASKETGLAGYEQFF
16	TRBV7-9	-	TRBJ1-3	-	TGTGCCAGCAGCTTAGCGCCTACAGACTCTGGAAACACCATATATTTT	CASSLAPTDSGNTIYF
13	TRBV10-2	-	TRBJ2-7	-	TGCGCCAGCAGTGAGTCCCGGTTCGGGGGGCAGTACTTC	CASSESRFGGQYF
16	TRBV18	TRBD1	TRBJ1-1	-	TGTGCCAGCTCACAGGCCTCAGGGGGCGTAAGCACTGAAGCTTTCTTT	CASSQASGGVSTEAFF
14	TRBV2	TRBD1	TRBJ1-5	-	TGTGCCAGCAGTGGTACAGGGGGAAATCAGCCCCAGCATTTT	CASSGTGGNQPQHF
14	TRBV4-2	-	TRBJ2-2	-	TGTGCCAGCAGCCAAGATCCCCGCGCCGGGGAGCTGTTTTTT	CASSQDPRAGELFF
13	TRBV29-1	-	TRBJ1-3	-	TGCAGCGTTGTCAGAGGAGGGAAGGACACCATATATTTT	CSVVRGGKDTIYF
18	TRBV5-1	TRBD1	TRBJ2-2	-	TGCGCCAGCAGTTCCGGGCCCGGGACAGGGGTTAACACCGGGGAGCTGTTTTTT	CASSSGPGTGVNTGELFF
14	TRBV28	-	TRBJ2-7	-	TGTGCCAGCAGTTTGGAGCGGAGCTCCTACGAGCAGTACTTC	CASSLERSSYEQYF
13	TRBV6-5	TRBD1	TRBJ1-5	-	TGTGCCAGCAGTTGGGACAGGGATCAGCCCCAGCATTTT	CASSWDRDQPQHF
16	TRBV11-2	-	TRBJ2-7	once	TGTGCCAGCAGCTTGAACCCAGACACCAGCTCCTACGAGCAGTACTTC	CASSLNPDTSSYEQYF
15	TRBV5-4	TRBD2	TRBJ2-7	-	TGTGCCAGCAGCCCCCGTAGCGGGAGTTTCTACGAGCAGTACTTC	CASSPRSGSFYEQYF
12	TRBV5-1	-	TRBJ2-7	-	TGCGCCAGCAGCTTCTCGGGGTTCGAGCAGTACTTC	CASSFSGFEQYF
16	TRBV7-2	-	TRBJ2-5	-	TGTGCCAGCAGCTTGGGCGGCCAACATCAAAAAGAGACCCAGTACTTC	CASSLGGQHQKETQYF
17	TRBV28	TRBD2	TRBJ2-1	-	TGTGCCAGCAGTTTTTCCGGACTAGCGGGGGTATACAATGAGCAGTTCTTC	CASSFSGLAGVYNEQFF
14	TRBV9	-	TRBJ2-3	-	TGTGCCAGCAGCACCTGGGCAAGATTAGATACGCAGTATTTT	CASSTWARLDTQYF
13	TRBV14	-	TRBJ1-4	-	TGTGCCAGCAGCCGTGCAACTAATGAAAAACTGTTTTTT	CASSRATNEKLFF
13	TRBV29-1	-	TRBJ1-2	-	TGCAGCGTTGGGACCCTAGGGGGTTATGGCTACACCTTC	CSVGTLGGYGYTF
14	TRBV9	TRBD1	TRBJ2-7	-	TGTGCCAGCAGCCCTAGGGACAGCGGTTCGACGCAGTACTTC	CASSPRDSGSTQYF
14	TRBV27	TRBD1	TRBJ1-1	-	TGTGCCAGCAGCCAGGTACAGGGGAGGACTGAAGCTTTCTTT	CASSQVQGRTEAFF
16	TRBV7-8	TRBD2	TRBJ2-1	-	TGTGCCAGCAGCCCGGACCGAGCGGGACTGGGTAATGAGCAGTTCTTC	CASSPDRAGLGNEQFF
15	TRBV5-1	TRBD2	TRBJ2-1	once	TGCGCCAGCAGCCTGTATGGACTAGCGGGACATGAGCAGTTCTTC	CASSLYGLAGHEQFF
13	TRBV6-4	-	TRBJ1-1	-	TGTGCCAGCAGTCTCCTCTCGAACACTGAAGCTTTCTTT	CASSLLSNTEAFF
15	TRBV9	TRBD2	TRBJ2-1	-	TGTGCCAGCAGCGCCTCCGGGACTACCTACAATGAGCAGTTCTTC	CASSASGTTYNEQFF
16	TRBV5-1	-	TRBJ2-3	-	TGCGCCAGCAGCATAGGGACCGCCGGGGCCCCAGATACGCAGTATTTT	CASSIGTAGAPDTQYF